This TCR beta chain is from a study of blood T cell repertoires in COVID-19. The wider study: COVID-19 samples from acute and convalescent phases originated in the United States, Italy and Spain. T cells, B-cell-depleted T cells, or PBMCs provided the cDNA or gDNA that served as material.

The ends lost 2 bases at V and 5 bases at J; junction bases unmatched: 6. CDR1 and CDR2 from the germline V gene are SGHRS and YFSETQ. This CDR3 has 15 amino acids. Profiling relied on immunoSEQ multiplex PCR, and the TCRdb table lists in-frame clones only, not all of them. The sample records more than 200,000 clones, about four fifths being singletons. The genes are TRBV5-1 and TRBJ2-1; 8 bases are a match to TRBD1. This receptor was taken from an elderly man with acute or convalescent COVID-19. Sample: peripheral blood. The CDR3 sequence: CASSLRGQVNNEQFF. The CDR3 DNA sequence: TGCGCCAGCAGCTTACGGGGACAGGTTAACAATGAGCAGTTCTTC.